A single sample is the source of the 17 T cell receptor beta chains below, sequenced in a study of shared clonotypes between healthy human individuals. Repertoires were generated with immunoSEQ multiplex PCR, while TCRdb's copy carries only in-frame clones and drops some. This sample has about 380,000 clones, with roughly 96% found just once. The sample comprised memory CD8+ T cells sorted from blood. Subset meaning: CD45RO+ cells pooled with CCR7-negative TemRA cells. These receptor sequences come from a man younger than 45 in good health.

This chain uses TRBV4-1 with TRBJ1-4, with no clear D. Trimming pared 1 base from V and 4 bases from J, leaving 22 bases between. Germline V gene sequence: CDR1 MGHRA, CDR2 YSYEKL. This CDR3 has 19 residues. The CDR3 nucleotides read TGCGCCAGCAGCCAAGGTCGGGGAAAATACAGAGCGGGTAATGAAAAACTGTTTTTT. It translates to CASSQGRGKYRAGNEKLFF.

This chain uses TRBV5-4 with TRBJ2-7, with 7 bases identical to TRBD1. The CDR3 runs to 14 residues. The V gene's germline CDR1 is SGHNT and CDR2 YYREEE (reference sequence). Losses at the gene ends were 4 bases for V and 2 bases for J; bases not matched to a gene: 6. The CDR3 DNA follows: TGTGCCAGCAGCCCGGGACAGACTACCTACGAGCAGTACTTC. Encoded protein: CASSPGQTTYEQYF.

This chain uses TRBV7-9 with TRBJ2-1; weak D call: TRBD2 (6 bases). Germline assignment: CDR1 SEHNR and CDR2 FQNEAQ (reference sequence). The length of the CDR3 is 13 residues. V lost 3 bases and J 6 bases, leaving 9 bases between the germline ends. The CDR3 loop is CASSFLRGNEQFF. DNA of the CDR3: TGTGCCAGCAGCTTTCTGCGGGGCAATGAGCAGTTCTTC.

This rearrangement joins TRBV6-5 to TRBJ1-2; 7 bases are shared with TRBD1. Looked up from germline, CDR1 is MNHEY and CDR2 is SVGAGI. The CDR3 sequence is 13 residues long. J gave up 14 bases and V 6 bases, and 15 bases lay outside the gene matches. CDR3: CASSRGAPGQPTF. CDR3 nucleotides: TGTGCCAGCAGCCGGGGAGCCCCGGGACAGCCTACCTTC.

This clone has just one count. This rearrangement joins TRBV5-1 to TRBJ2-6, with D perhaps TRBD1 or TRBD2 (6 bases each). This CDR3 is 15 amino acids long. Germline V lookup: CDR1 SGHRS, CDR2 YFSETQ. Trimming took off 1 base at V and 4 bases at J, with 9 bases between the two ends. The CDR3 loop is CASSLRGAGANVLTF. DNA for the CDR3: TGCGCCAGCAGCTTGAGGGGGGCCGGGGCCAACGTCCTGACTTTC.

The DNA of the CDR3 is TGTGCCAGCAGCCCCCGGGACCGACCTAACTATGGCTACACCTTC. Encoded protein: CASSPRDRPNYGYTF. The V call is TRBV11-1, the J call TRBJ1-2, with D possibly being TRBD1 (5 bases). This CDR3 region has 15 residues. V lost 5 bases, J lost 0 bases, and 13 bases lay in between. Germline CDR1 reads SGHAT; CDR2 reads FQDESV (reference sequence).

This sequence joins TRBV30 and TRBJ2-3; D is ambiguous. Germline V gene data show CDR1 as GTSNPN and CDR2 as SVGIG (reference sequence). V was clipped by 5 bases and J by 2 bases, with 14 bases between them. This CDR3 has 14 residues. CDR3 coding DNA: TGTGCCTGGGGCCGGGCCACGGCCACAGATACGCAGTATTTT. The encoded protein is CAWGRATATDTQYF.

The chain links TRBV11-2 to TRBJ2-7, with 15 bases matching TRBD2. After removal of 1 base from V and 2 bases from J, the junction contained 6 bases not matched to a gene. This CDR3 has 18 residues. CDR1 is SGHAT, CDR2 FQNNGV, per germline. This CDR3 reads CASSLVGLAGGITYEQYF. The CDR3 nucleotides are TGTGCCAGCAGCTTAGTTGGACTAGCGGGAGGGATTACCTACGAGCAGTACTTC.

The chain couples TRBV6-1 to TRBJ2-7; 7 bases fit TRBD2. From germline, CDR1 is MNHNS and CDR2 SASEGT. The CDR3 contains 14 residues. Losses at the gene ends were 2 bases for V and 5 bases for J; bases not matched to a gene: 6. The CDR3 coding sequence is TGTGCCAGCAGTGAACTCCGCCGGGGGGACGAGCAGTACTTC. Translation: CASSELRRGDEQYF.

The chain has TRBV7-8 and TRBJ1-1, with no clear D. The germline V and J ends were trimmed by 1 base and 0 bases, with 3 bases remaining between them. The CDR3 is 13 residues long. Germline V gene sequence: CDR1 SGHVS, CDR2 FQNEAQ. DNA of the CDR3: TGTGCCAGCAGCTTAGTGATGAACACTGAAGCTTTCTTT. It specifies CASSLVMNTEAFF.

Concerning this clone: Other DNA sequences within the sample encode an identical CDR3. This sequence joins TRBV6-5 and TRBJ1-3, with TRBD1 identical over 7 bases. Germline loops: CDR1 MNHEY, CDR2 SVGAGI. The CDR3 extends over 13 amino acids. The V segment lost 6 bases and the J segment 1 base; nucleotides outside the gene matches: 0. The CDR3 DNA is TGTGCCAGCAGGACAGGGTCTGGAAACACCATATATTTT. Residues: CASRTGSGNTIYF.

Details on this clone: This specimen includes other DNA sequences encoding the same CDR3. The V and J genes are TRBV28 and TRBJ2-3; no clear D. V was shortened by 5 bases and J by 0 bases, with 6 bases between the two germline ends. CDR1 MDHEN and CDR2 SYDVKM come from the germline V gene. The CDR3 consists of 13 residues. CDR3 DNA sequence: TGTGCCAGCAGTCCTCCCAGCACAGATACGCAGTATTTT. Protein sequence: CASSPPSTDTQYF.

In nucleotides, the CDR3 is TGTGCCAGCAGCGGACTAAAGGCGAACACCGGGGAGCTGTTTTTT. The encoded protein is CASSGLKANTGELFF. The chain uses TRBV7-8 and TRBJ2-2; weak D call: TRBD2 (6 bases). In germline, CDR1 is SGHVS, CDR2 FQNEAQ. V was cut by 5 bases and J by 0 bases, with 10 bases left in between. This CDR3 is built from 15 residues.

This clone was recorded once. The gene calls are TRBV4-1 and TRBJ2-7; weak D call: TRBD1 (6 bases). The CDR3 is 15 amino acids. Germline V gene lookup returns CDR1 MGHRA and CDR2 YSYEKL. Trimming removed 3 bases at V and 9 bases at J, with 21 bases between. The CDR3 loop reads CASSHNDQGPYAQYF. In nucleotides, the CDR3 is TGCGCCAGCAGCCACAACGATCAGGGGCCTTATGCGCAGTACTTC.

The rearrangement links TRBV20-1 to TRBJ1-1; no firm D call. Trimming shortened V by 4 bases and J by 4 bases, and 7 bases separated the two germline ends. Germline CDR1 is DFQATT and CDR2 is SNEGSKA (reference sequence). This CDR3 has 11 residues. The CDR3 protein is CSATGATEAFF. DNA for the CDR3: TGCAGTGCTACAGGTGCCACTGAAGCTTTCTTT.

This rearrangement joins TRBV11-2 to TRBJ2-3, with TRBD2 matching 10 bases. J gave up 4 bases and V 5 bases, and 9 bases lay outside the gene matches. The CDR3 covers 16 residues. Germline CDR1 is SGHAT and CDR2 is FQNNGV. CDR3 sequence: CASSTTSGAAPDTQYF. As DNA, the CDR3 is TGTGCCAGCAGCACAACTAGCGGGGCGGCCCCAGATACGCAGTATTTT.

This chain connects TRBV7-3 to TRBJ2-7; the D gene is possibly TRBD2 (6 bases). The CDR3 runs to 14 residues. The germline CDR1 and CDR2 sequences are SGHTA and FQGTGA. Trimming stripped 0 bases from V and 1 base from J, with 7 bases between. CDR3 bases: TGTGCCAGCAGCTTAACAGCGGGTTCCTACGAGCAGTACTTC. Translated: CASSLTAGSYEQYF.